This paragraph covers one T cell receptor beta chain sequence. The antigen remains undetermined. This sample is drawn from a study of shared clonotypes between healthy human individuals. Across the study: Three men and a couple of women, aged 18 to 49, were donors. Findings of the study overall: Few donors restricted represented genetic and exposure-history diversity.

Division of CD4+ cells produced a CD45RA+ naive subset and a CD45RA-negative memory subset. V was clipped by 6 bases and J by 7 bases; unmatched bases: 6. The CDR3 has 14 amino acids. Germline assignment: CDR1 MNHEY and CDR2 SMNVEV (reference sequence). Method: immunoSEQ multiplex PCR; TCRdb's copy keeps in-frame clones and lacks some. Seen here are 2 million to 2.5 million clones, approximately 93% observed once, and the top ten hold 0.36%. The rearrangement uses TRBV27 and TRBJ1-5; 10 bases align to TRBD1. Input material: naive CD4+ T cells from PBMCs. Subset reported: CD45RA+ positively selected. This receptor was identified in a man younger than 30 in good health. Some clones in this sample may be carry-over from other donors' samples. CDR3 DNA: TGTGCCAGCAGGACGACAGGGGGCTGGCAGCCCCAGCATTTT. Translating it yields CASRTTGGWQPQHF.